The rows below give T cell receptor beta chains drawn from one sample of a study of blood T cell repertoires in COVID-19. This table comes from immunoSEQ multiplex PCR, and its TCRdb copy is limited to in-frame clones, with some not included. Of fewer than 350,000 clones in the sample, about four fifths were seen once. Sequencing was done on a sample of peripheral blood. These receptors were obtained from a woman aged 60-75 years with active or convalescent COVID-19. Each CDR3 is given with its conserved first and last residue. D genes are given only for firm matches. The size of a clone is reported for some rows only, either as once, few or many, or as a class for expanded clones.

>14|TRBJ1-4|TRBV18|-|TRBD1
TGTGCCAGCTCACCAGTGACAGGGGACGAAAAACTGTTTTTT
CASSPVTGDEKLFF
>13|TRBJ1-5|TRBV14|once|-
TGTGCCAGCAGCCAAACTCTGGGGGGGCCCCAGCATTTT
CASSQTLGGPQHF
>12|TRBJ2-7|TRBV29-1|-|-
TGCAGCGTTGGACCGGGGACCTACGAGCAGTACTTC
CSVGPGTYEQYF
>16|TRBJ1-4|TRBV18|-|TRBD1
TGTGCCAGCTCACCACCTCCGGGGACAGGGGTCAAAAAACTGTTTTTT
CASSPPPGTGVKKLFF
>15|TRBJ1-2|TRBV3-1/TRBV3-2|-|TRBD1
TGTGCCAGCAGCCAACGACAGGGGACCAACTATGGCTACACCTTC
CASSQRQGTNYGYTF
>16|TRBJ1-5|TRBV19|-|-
TGTGCCAGTAGCCTGTTTGGGCCGCTTAGCAATCAGCCCCAGCATTTT
CASSLFGPLSNQPQHF
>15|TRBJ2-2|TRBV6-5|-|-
TGTGCCAGCAGTCGAACCCCAAGTAGGGGCGGGGAGCTGTTTTTT
CASSRTPSRGGELFF
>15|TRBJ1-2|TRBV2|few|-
TGTGCCAGCAGAGAAACAGGACATCCTAACTATGGCTACACCTTC
CASRETGHPNYGYTF
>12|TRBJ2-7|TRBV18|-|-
TGTGCCAGCTCACCAGGGCAGATCGAGCAGTACTTC
CASSPGQIEQYF
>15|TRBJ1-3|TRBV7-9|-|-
TGTGCCAGCAGCCTACGGGGGTTAACTGGAAACACCATATATTTT
CASSLRGLTGNTIYF
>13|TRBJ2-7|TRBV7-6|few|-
TGTGCCAGCAGCTTAGAGGGGGGGCGCGAGCAGTACTTC
CASSLEGGREQYF
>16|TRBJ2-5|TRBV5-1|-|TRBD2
TGCGCCAGCAACCATCCTAGCGGGGGGGCCGGGGAGACCCAGTACTTC
CASNHPSGGAGETQYF
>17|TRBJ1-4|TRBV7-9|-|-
TGTGCCAGCAGCTTAGCGCGCCTGGGCGCAACTAATGAAAAACTGTTTTTT
CASSLARLGATNEKLFF
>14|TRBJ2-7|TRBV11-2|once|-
TGTGCCAGCAGCTTAGGTCCAGGCTCCTACGAGCAGTACTTC
CASSLGPGSYEQYF
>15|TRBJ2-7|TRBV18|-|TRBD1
TGTGCCAGCTCACCCCCGACAGGGATTGTGTACGAGCAGTACTTC
CASSPPTGIVYEQYF